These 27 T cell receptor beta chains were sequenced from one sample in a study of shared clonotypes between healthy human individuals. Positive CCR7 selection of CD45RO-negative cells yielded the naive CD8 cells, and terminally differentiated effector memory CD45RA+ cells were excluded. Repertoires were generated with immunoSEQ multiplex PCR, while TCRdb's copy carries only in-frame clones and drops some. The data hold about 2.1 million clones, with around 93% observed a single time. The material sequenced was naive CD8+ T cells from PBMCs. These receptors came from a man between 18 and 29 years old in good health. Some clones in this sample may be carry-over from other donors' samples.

CDR3 protein: CASSVARNLNYGYTF. The CDR3 DNA sequence: TGTGCCAGCAGCGTAGCCAGAAACCTTAACTATGGCTACACCTTC. The chain carries TRBV9 and TRBJ1-2; D unresolved. V shed 0 bases and J shed 1 base, with 10 bases lying between them. Per the germline V gene, CDR1 is SGDLS and CDR2 is YYNGEE. The CDR3 length is 15 residues.

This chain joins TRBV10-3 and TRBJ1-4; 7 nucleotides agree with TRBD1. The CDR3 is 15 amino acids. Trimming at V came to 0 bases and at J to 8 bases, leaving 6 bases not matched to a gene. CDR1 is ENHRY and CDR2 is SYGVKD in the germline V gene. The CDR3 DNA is TGTGCCATCAGTGAGTCAGCAGGGGGAGAAGAAAAACTGTTTTTT. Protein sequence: CAISESAGGEEKLFF.

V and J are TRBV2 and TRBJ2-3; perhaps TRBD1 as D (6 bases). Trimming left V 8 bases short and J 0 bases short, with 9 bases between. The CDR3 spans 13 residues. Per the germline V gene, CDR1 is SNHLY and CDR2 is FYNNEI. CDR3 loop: CASGQLSTDTQYF. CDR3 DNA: TGTGCCAGCGGACAGCTTAGCACAGATACGCAGTATTTT.

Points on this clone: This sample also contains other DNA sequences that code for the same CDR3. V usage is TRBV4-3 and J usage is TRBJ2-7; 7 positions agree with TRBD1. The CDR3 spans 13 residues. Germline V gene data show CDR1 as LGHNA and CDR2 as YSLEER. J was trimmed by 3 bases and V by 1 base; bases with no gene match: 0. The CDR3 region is CASSQGDSYEQYF. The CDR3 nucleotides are TGCGCCAGCAGCCAAGGGGACAGCTACGAGCAGTACTTC.

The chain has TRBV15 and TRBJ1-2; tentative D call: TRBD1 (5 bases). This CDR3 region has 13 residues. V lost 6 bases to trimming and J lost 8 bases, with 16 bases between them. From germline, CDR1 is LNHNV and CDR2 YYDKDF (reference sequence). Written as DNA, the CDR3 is TGTGCCACCAGTGACTCTATCCGGGGGGGCTACACCTTC. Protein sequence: CATSDSIRGGYTF.

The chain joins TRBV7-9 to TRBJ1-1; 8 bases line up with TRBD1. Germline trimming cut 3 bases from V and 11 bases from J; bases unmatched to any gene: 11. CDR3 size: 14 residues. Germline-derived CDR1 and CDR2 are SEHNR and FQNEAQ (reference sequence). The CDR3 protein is CASSFGQGMSGAFF. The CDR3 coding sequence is TGTGCCAGCAGCTTCGGACAGGGCATGTCGGGGGCTTTCTTT.

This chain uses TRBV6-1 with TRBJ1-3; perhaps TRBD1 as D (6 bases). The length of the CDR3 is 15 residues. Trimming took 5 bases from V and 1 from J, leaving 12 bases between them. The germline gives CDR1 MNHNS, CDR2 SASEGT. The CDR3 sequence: CASSPGAPSGNTIYF. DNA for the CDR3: TGTGCCAGCAGTCCGGGGGCCCCTTCTGGAAACACCATATATTTT.

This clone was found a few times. The DNA of the CDR3 is TGTGCCACCAGCAGGCTTGAGACTGAAGCTTTCTTT. It encodes CATSRLETEAFF. The chain uses TRBV15 and TRBJ1-1; D is unclear. Looked up from germline, CDR1 is LNHNV and CDR2 is YYDKDF (reference sequence). V was trimmed by 3 bases and J by 5 bases, leaving 7 bases between them. CDR3 length: 12 residues.

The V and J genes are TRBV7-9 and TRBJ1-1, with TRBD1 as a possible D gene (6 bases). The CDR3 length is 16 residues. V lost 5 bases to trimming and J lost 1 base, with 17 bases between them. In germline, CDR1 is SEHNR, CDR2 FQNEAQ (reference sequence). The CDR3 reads CASSADPGHSNTEAFF. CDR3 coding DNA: TGTGCCAGCAGCGCCGATCCGGGACATTCGAACACTGAAGCTTTCTTT. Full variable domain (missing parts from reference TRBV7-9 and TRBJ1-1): DTGVSQNPRHKITKRGQNVTFRCDPISEHNRLYWYRQTLGQGPEFLTYFQNEAQLEKSRLLSDRFSAERPKGSFSTLEIQRTEQGDSAMYLCASSADPGHSNTEAFFGQGTRLTVV.

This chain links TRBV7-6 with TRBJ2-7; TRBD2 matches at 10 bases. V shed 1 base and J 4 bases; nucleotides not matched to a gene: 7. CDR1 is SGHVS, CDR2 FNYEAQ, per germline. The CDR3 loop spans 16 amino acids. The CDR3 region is CASSLGQREGYYEQYF. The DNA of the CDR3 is TGTGCCAGCAGCTTAGGACAGCGGGAGGGTTATTACGAGCAGTACTTC.

The CDR3 DNA reads as TGCGCCAGCAGTGAGAACTCCTACGAGCAGTACTTC. Amino acids: CASSENSYEQYF. This chain connects TRBV10-2 to TRBJ2-7; D is undetermined. The CDR3 sequence is 12 residues long. Trimming took off 2 bases at V and 0 bases at J, with 2 bases between the two ends. Germline lookup yields CDR1 WSHSY and CDR2 SAAADI.

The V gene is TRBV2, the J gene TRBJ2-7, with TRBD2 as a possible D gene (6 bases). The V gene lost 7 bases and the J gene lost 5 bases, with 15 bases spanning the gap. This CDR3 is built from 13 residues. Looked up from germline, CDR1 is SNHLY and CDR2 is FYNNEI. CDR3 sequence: CASIDGRSDEQYF. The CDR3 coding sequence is TGTGCCAGCATTGACGGGAGAAGCGACGAGCAGTACTTC.

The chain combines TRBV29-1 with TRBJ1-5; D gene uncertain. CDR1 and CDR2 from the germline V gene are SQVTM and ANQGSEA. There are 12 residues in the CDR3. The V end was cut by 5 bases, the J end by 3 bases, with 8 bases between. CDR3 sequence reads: CSVQTDNQPQHF. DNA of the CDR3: TGCAGCGTTCAGACGGACAATCAGCCCCAGCATTTT.

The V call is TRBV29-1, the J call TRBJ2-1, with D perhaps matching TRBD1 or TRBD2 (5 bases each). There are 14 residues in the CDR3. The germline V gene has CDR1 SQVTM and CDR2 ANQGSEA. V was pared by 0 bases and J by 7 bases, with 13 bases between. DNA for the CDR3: TGCAGCGTTGAAGATCCTTCCAGGGAGAATGAGCAGTTCTTC. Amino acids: CSVEDPSRENEQFF.

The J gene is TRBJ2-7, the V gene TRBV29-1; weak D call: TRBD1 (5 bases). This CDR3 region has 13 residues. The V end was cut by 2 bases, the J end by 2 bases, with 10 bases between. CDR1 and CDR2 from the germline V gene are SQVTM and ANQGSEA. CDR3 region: CSVELQVPYEQYF. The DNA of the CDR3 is TGCAGCGTTGAACTACAGGTCCCCTACGAGCAGTACTTC.

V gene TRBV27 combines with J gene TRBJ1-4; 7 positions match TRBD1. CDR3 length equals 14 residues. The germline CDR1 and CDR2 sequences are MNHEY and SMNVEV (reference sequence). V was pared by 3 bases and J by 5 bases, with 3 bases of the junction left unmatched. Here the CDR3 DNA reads TGTGCCAGCAGTTTCGACAGGGCCAATGAAAAACTGTTTTTT. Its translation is CASSFDRANEKLFF. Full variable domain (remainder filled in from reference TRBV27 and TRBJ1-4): EAQVTQNPRYLITVTGKKLTVTCSQNMNHEYMSWYRQDPGLGLRQIYYSMNVEVTDKGDVPEGYKVSRKEKRNFPLILESPSPNQTSLYFCASSFDRANEKLFFGSGTQLSVL.

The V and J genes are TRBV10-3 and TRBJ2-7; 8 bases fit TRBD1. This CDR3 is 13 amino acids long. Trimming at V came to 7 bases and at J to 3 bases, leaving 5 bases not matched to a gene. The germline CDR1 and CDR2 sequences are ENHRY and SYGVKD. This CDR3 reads CAINHGQGYEQYF. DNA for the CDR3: TGTGCCATCAATCATGGACAGGGCTACGAGCAGTACTTC.

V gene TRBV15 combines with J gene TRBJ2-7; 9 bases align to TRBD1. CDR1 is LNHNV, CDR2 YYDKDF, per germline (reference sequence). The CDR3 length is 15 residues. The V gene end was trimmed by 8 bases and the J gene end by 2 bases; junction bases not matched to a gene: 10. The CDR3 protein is CATGLRQGGPYEQYF. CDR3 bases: TGTGCCACCGGGCTCAGACAGGGGGGACCCTACGAGCAGTACTTC.

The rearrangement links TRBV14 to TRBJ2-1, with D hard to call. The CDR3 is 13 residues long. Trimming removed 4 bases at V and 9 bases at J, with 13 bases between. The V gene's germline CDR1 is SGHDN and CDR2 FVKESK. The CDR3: CASSPSRRAEQFF. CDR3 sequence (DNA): TGTGCCAGCAGCCCTTCCCGACGGGCTGAGCAGTTCTTC. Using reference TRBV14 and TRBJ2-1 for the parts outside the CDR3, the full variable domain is EAGVTQFPSHSVIEKGQTVTLRCDPISGHDNLYWYRRVMGKEIKFLLHFVKESKQDESGMPNNRFLAERTGGTYSTLKVQPAELEDSGVYFCASSPSRRAEQFFGPGTRLTVL.

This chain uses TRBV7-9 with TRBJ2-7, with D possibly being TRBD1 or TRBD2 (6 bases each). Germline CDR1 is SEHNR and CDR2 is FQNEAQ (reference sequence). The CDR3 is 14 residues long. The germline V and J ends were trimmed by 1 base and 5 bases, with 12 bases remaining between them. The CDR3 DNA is TGTGCCAGCAGCTTAGGGGGGGCCAGGAACGAGCAGTACTTC. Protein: CASSLGGARNEQYF.

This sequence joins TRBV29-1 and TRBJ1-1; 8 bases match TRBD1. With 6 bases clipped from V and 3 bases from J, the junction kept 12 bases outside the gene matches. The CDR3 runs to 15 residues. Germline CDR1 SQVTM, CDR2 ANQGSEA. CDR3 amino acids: CSVPGQGAGYTEAFF. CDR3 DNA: TGCAGCGTGCCGGGGCAGGGGGCAGGGTACACTGAAGCTTTCTTT.

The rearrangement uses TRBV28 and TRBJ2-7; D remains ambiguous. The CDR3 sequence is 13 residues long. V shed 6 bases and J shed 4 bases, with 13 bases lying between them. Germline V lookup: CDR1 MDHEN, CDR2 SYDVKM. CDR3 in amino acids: CASSLPLGYEQYF. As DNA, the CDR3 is TGTGCCAGCAGCCTTCCTCTGGGGTACGAGCAGTACTTC.

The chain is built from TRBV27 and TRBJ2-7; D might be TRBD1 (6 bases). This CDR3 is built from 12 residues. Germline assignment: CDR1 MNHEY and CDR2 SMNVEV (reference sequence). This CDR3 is CASRGLTYEQYF. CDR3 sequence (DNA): TGTGCTTCGAGGGGGTTGACCTACGAGCAGTACTTC.

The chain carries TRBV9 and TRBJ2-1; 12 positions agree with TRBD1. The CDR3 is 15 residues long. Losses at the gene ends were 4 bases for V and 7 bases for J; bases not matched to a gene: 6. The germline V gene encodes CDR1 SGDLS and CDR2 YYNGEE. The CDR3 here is CASSNRDRGPNEQFF. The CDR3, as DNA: TGTGCCAGCAGCAACCGGGACAGGGGGCCAAATGAGCAGTTCTTC.

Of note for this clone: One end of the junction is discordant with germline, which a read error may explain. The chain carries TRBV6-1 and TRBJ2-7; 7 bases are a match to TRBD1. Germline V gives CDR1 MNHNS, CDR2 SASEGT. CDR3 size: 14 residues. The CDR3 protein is CASSEAAGGRGLHF. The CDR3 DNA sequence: TGTGCCAGCAGTGAAGCGGCAGGGGGTAGAGGGTTACACTTC.

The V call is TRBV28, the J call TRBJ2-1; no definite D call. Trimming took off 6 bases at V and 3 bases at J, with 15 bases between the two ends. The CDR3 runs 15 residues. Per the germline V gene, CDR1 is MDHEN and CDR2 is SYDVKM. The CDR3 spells CASSHGASNYNEQFF. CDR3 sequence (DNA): TGTGCCAGCAGCCATGGCGCCAGCAACTACAATGAGCAGTTCTTC.

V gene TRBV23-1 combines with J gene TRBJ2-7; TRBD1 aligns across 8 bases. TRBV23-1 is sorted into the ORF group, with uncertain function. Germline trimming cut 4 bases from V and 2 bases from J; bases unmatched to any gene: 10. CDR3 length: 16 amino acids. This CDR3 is CASSRTLWDRPYEQYF. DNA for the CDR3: TGCGCCAGCAGTCGGACCCTCTGGGACAGGCCCTACGAGCAGTACTTC.